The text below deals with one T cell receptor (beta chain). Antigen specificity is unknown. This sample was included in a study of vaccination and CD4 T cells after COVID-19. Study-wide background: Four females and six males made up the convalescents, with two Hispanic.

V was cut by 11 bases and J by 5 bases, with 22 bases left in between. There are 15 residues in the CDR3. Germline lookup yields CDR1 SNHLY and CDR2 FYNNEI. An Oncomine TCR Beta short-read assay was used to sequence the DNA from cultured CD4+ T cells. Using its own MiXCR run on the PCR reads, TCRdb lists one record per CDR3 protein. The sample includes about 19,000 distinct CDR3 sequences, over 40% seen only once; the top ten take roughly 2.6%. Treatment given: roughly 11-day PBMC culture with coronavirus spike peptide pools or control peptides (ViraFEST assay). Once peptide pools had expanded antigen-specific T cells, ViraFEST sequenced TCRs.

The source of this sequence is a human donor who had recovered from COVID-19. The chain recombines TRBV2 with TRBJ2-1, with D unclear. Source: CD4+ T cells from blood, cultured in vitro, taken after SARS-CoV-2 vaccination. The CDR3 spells CAGTTLGRPNNEQFF. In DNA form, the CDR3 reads TGTGCCGGCACGACGCTGGGCAGGCCTAACAATGAGCAGTTCTTC.